Reported below is one T cell receptor beta chain. Its antigen remains undetermined. Base qualities are not recorded, but no much larger clone differs from it by a single base. This record comes from a study of cytotoxic CD8 clonotypes in ibrutinib-treated CLL (dated by TCRdb to about 2021). Turning to the overall study: In this cohort, approximately 15 patients were treatment-naive and fewer than 13 were relapsed/refractory, while around 18 had unmutated IGHV. On average, each sample yielded 255,043 productive templates and 80,000 to 95,000 productive rearrangements. Responses were partial in 24 patients and complete in 2; after median approximately 66 months follow-up, about 14 stayed in remission and around 12 progressed. Response samples were obtained after a median of approximately eleven months of treatment, with a range of roughly 6 to 36 months. Cryopreserved peripheral blood mononuclear cells were collected at three points: before therapy, at response, and at either sustained remission or disease progression. Patients were still on ibrutinib when every remission and progressive disease sample was collected. Longitudinal samples were obtainable from about 30% of the 86 participants in the trial. Paper-wide results and their limitations: At baseline, clonality was higher than in age-matched healthy donors and showed a strong correlation with circulating CD8+ T-cell counts. Clonality rose at ibrutinib response, remained stable during sustained remission, and dropped back toward baseline at progression. Public clonotypes were found to be uncommon and were observed to contract or remain stable during treatment; the increase in clonality was shown to reflect expansion of private clonotypes at ibrutinib response. Lymph node repertoires were not examined, and the timing of sampling was not matched between patients in sustained remission and those whose disease progressed.

On a MiSeq, deep resolution sequencing aimed for a depth between 1 in 1 million and 1 in 200,000 T cells, with each clonotype covered 10x on average. The immunoSEQ hsTCRB Kit was used to generate TCR beta libraries. Per the authors' processing: Data were analyzed with ImmunoSEQ Data Assistant and ImmunoSEQ Analyzer, with V, D and J genes assigned per IMGT definitions. Clonality was computed as one minus normalized Shannon entropy of productive rearrangement frequencies, ranging from 0 to 1. Only overrepresented clonotypes making up at least 0.05% of the repertoire of each patient were included in the public clonotype analysis. Repertoires from approximately 13 age-matched healthy donors in immuneACCESS were used as clonality controls. The source is immuneACCESS, and TCRdb retained only in-frame sequences with V and J called. Part of the clones is not carried over; for the studies checked, unresolved V genes explain less than half of this, and the remainder is unexplained. D and trimming were read from the DNA, whereas the V and J calls and clone size are those reported in that table. The sample table holds about 120,000 clones, of which about 50% were seen once. About 40% of the sample comes from the top ten.

From cysteine to phenylalanine, the CDR3 is 14 amino acids long. Here the CDR3 DNA is all that survives: 42 bases in frame from base 1. V gives up 7 bases and J gives up 2 bases, and the segment between their germline ends measures 14 bases. Taken from the germline V gene, the CDR1 and CDR2 loops are SNHLY and FYNNEI. Taken with the paper, the label for time point translates to: roughly 25 months on ibrutinib. For TCR beta library preparation, about 2 micrograms of genomic DNA were isolated from cryopreserved PBMCs. High-throughput TCR beta sequencing was performed on longitudinal blood samples from CLL patients receiving ibrutinib monotherapy. The patients took part in an open-label, single-center phase 2 trial of ibrutinib monotherapy.

The receptor chain draws on TRBV2 and TRBJ1-1; a weak D assignment points to TRBD1 (5 bases agree). The sample was PBMCs, taken after 24 months of ibrutinib treatment. This clonotype was sampled from a human donor with chronic lymphocytic leukemia. The nucleotide sequence reads as follows: TGTGCCAGCACCTTGACGGACACAAACACTGAAGCTTTCTTT. Its product reads: CASTLTDTNTEAFF.